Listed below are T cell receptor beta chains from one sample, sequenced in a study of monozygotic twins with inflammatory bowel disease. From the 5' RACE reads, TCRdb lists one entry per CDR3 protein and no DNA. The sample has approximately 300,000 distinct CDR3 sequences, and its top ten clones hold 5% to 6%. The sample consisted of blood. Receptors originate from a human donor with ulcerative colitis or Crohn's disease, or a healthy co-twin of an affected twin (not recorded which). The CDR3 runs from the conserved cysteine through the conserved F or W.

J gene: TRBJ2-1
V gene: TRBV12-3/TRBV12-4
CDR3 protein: CASSLAGGIDEQFF

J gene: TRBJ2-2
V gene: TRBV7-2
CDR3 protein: CASSPAVQGGTGELFF

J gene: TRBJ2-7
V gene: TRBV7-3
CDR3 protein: CASSLSGQGYEQYF

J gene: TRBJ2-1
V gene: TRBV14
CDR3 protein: CASSAGNGNEQFF

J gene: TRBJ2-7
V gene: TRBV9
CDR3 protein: CARKGLTYEQYF

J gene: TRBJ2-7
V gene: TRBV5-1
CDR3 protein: CASGLSGGTYEQYF

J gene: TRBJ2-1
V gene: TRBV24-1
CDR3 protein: CAIGRGGLKSPYNEQFF

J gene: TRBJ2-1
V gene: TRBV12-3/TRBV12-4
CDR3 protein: CASRAGSGTYNEQFF

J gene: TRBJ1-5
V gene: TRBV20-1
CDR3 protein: CSARVHNSNQPQHF

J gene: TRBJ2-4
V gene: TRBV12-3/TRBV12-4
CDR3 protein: CASSLSGGLAKNIQYF

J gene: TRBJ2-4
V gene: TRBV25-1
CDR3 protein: CASSGTSRVKNIQYF

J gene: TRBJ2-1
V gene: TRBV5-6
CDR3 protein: CASSWALRGYNEQFF

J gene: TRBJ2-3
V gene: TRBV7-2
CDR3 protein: CASSSISGGTDTQYF

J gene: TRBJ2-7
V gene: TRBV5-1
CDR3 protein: CASSAGTGRSEQYF

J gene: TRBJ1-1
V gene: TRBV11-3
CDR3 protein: CASSLFWSTEAFF

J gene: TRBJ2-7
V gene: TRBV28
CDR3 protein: CASSIGTGHREQYF

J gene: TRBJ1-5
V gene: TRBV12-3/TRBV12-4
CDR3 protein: CVSSPRQGASNQPQHF

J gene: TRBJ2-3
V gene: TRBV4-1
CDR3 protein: CASSQDETRYTQYF

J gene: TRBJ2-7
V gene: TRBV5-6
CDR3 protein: CASSLLGTKDRRPYEQYF

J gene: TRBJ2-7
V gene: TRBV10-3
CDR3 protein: CAISDPYEQYF

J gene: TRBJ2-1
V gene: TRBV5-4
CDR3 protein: CASSPLYLDSSYNEQFF

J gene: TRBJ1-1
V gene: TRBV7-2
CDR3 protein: CASSIPTGRREAFF

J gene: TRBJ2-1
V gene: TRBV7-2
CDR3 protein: CASSSRGSGGDEQFF

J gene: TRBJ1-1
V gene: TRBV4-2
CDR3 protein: CASSQPPVRTDMNTEAFF

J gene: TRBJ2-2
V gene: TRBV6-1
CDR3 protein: CASSWGTETGELFF

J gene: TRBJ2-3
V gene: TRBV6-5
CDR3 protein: CASSLGRDRDTQYF

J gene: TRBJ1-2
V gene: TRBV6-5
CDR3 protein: CASRGQGGDYTF

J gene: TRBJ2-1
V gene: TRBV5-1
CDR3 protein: CASSTRQVSSYNEQFF

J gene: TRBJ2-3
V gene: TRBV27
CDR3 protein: CASSPTRPLSTDTQYF

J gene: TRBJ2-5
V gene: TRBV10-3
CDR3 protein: CAISYRSQETQYF

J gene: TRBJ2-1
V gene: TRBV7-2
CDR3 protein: CASSGLYNEQFF

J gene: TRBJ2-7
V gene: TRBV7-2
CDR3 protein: CASSLVFVSYEQYF

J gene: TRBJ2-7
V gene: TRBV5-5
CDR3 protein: CASSLRTYEQYF

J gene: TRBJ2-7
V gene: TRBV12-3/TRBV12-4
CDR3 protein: CASSFSPYEQYF

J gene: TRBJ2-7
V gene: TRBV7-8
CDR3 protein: CASSTSSWEQYF

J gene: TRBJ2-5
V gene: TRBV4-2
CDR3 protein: CVSSQKREGRFAETQYF

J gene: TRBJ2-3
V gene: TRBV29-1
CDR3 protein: CSVEPWGGKDTQYF

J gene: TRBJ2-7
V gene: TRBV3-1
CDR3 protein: CASSQIGNSHYEQYF

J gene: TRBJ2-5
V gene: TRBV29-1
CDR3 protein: CSVVQDWETQYF

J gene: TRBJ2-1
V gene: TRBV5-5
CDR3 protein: CASSLKAGGGNEQFF

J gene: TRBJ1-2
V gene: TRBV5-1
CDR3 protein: CASSPVFPPRDYGYTF

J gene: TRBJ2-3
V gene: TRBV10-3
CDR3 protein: CAISEGGRPDTQYF

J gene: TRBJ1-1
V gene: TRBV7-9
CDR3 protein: CASSFGDVTLNTEAFF

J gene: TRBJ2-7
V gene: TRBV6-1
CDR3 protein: CASTPTGLGIYEQYF

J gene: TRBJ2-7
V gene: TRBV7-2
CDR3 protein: CASTRRGADYEQYF

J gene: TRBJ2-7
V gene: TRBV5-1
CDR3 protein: CASKSGSYEQYF

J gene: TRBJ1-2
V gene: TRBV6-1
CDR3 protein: CASRKYLGGGAYGYTF

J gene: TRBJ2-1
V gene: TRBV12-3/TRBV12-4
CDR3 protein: CASRPPGLAAVNEQFF

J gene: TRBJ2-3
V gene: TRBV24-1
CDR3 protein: CATSVGGYTDTQYF

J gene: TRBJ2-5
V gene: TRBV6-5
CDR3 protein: CASSYQGDKVETQYF

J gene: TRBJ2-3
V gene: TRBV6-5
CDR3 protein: CASRSQDGGTQYF